The 27 T cell receptor beta chains reported below all come from one sample, sequenced in a study of T cells in localized non-small cell lung cancer. Profiling relied on immunoSEQ multiplex PCR, and the TCRdb table lists in-frame clones only, not all of them. The table lists 15,000 to 25,000 clones, 83% of them singletons, with about 4.7% in the top ten. The sample in question was peripheral blood, obtained before any cancer treatment. The receptor set was obtained from a man aged 40 to 70 with stage I lung adenocarcinoma.

V and J are TRBV4-1 and TRBJ2-1; 14 bases align to TRBD2. The junction had 11 bases not matched to a gene; V was cut back by 0 bases and J by 10 bases. This CDR3 is built from 18 residues. Germline CDR1 and CDR2: MGHRA and YSYEKL. The CDR3 DNA reads TGCGCCAGCAGCCAAGATAAGTTCGGACTAGCGGGAGGTATGGAGCAGTTCTTC. Translated: CASSQDKFGLAGGMEQFF.

V is TRBV19 and J is TRBJ1-4; D gene unclear. V dropped 2 bases and J dropped 0 bases, with 4 bases sitting between them. The length of the CDR3 is 14 residues. Germline V gene lookup returns CDR1 LNHDA and CDR2 SQIVND (reference sequence). CDR3 nucleotides: TGTGCCAGTAGTATAACTGCAACTAATGAAAAACTGTTTTTT. Translated, it gives CASSITATNEKLFF.

The chain uses TRBV19 and TRBJ1-1, with D maybe TRBD1 (5 bases). Germline V gene data show CDR1 as LNHDA and CDR2 as SQIVND (reference sequence). The CDR3 is 15 residues long. V lost 6 bases, J lost 4 bases, and 18 bases lay in between. The CDR3: CASRPKRGGGTEAFF. CDR3 in DNA: TGTGCCAGTAGGCCTAAGAGGGGCGGCGGCACTGAAGCTTTCTTT. The entire variable domain, with the rest obtained from reference TRBV19 and TRBJ1-1, is as follows: DGGITQSPKYLFRKEGQNVTLSCEQNLNHDAMYWYRQDPGQGLRLIYYSQIVNDFQKGDIAEGYSVSREKKESFPLTVTSAQKNPTAFYLCASRPKRGGGTEAFFGQGTRLTVV.

This chain connects TRBV9 to TRBJ2-1, with 11 positions matching TRBD2. The CDR3 totals 16 residues. CDR1 and CDR2 (germline): SGDLS, YYNGEE. V shed 3 bases and J 5 bases; nucleotides not matched to a gene: 7. The chain's CDR3 is CASSGQLAGVDNEQFF. Written as DNA, the CDR3 is TGTGCCAGCAGCGGACAACTAGCGGGGGTCGACAATGAGCAGTTCTTC. The entire variable domain, with the rest obtained from reference TRBV9 and TRBJ2-1, is as follows: DSGVTQTPKHLITATGQRVTLRCSPRSGDLSVYWYQQSLDQGLQFLIQYYNGEERAKGNILERFSAQQFPDLHSELNLSSLELGDSALYFCASSGQLAGVDNEQFFGPGTRLTVL.

The V gene is TRBV9, the J gene TRBJ2-1; D might be TRBD2 (5 bases). Trimming stripped 4 bases from V and 8 bases from J, with 16 bases between. The CDR3 spans 14 residues. Germline V gene data show CDR1 as SGDLS and CDR2 as YYNGEE. The CDR3 protein is CASSSSAAWDEQFF. The CDR3 nucleotides read TGTGCCAGCAGCTCCTCAGCGGCTTGGGATGAGCAGTTCTTC.

The genes are TRBV4-2 and TRBJ2-3, with D hard to call. The CDR3 extends over 14 amino acids. Trimming took off 0 bases at V and 2 bases at J, with 6 bases between the two ends. CDR1 is LGHNA and CDR2 is YNFKEQ in the germline V gene. This CDR3 reads CASSQEATTDTQYF. CDR3 bases: TGTGCCAGCAGCCAAGAGGCGACCACAGATACGCAGTATTTT.

The chain carries TRBV5-1 and TRBJ1-3, with a possible D match to TRBD1 (5 bases). The V end was cut by 2 bases, the J end by 2 bases, with 14 bases between. The length of the CDR3 is 16 residues. The germline gives CDR1 SGHRS, CDR2 YFSETQ. CDR3 in amino acids: CASSLYQGAAGNTIYF. CDR3 sequence (DNA): TGCGCCAGCAGCTTATACCAGGGAGCGGCTGGAAACACCATATATTTT.

The chain uses TRBV21-1 and TRBJ2-7. TRBV21-1 is a known pseudogene. The CDR3 has 17 amino acids. CDR3 nucleotide sequence: TGTGCCAGCAGCAAAGAACGGGTAAGGCGGACCGCCTACGAGCAGTACTTC. Amino acids: CASSKERVRRTAYEQYF.

The chain is built from TRBV27 and TRBJ1-6; 7 bases are shared with TRBD1. The length of the CDR3 is 13 residues. CDR1 MNHEY and CDR2 SMNVEV come from the germline V gene (reference sequence). The V gene end was trimmed by 4 bases and the J gene end by 10 bases; junction bases not matched to a gene: 4. The CDR3 loop reads CASSSTGWSPLHF. In nucleotides, the CDR3 is TGTGCCAGCAGTTCGACAGGGTGGTCACCCCTCCACTTT.

The gene calls are TRBV19 and TRBJ2-7; TRBD2 aligns across 7 bases. Losses at the gene ends were 7 bases for V and 3 bases for J; bases not matched to a gene: 6. CDR3 length equals 13 residues. Germline V gene lookup returns CDR1 LNHDA and CDR2 SQIVND (reference sequence). The CDR3 DNA follows: TGTGCCAGTACCCCGGGAGGACTCTACGAGCAGTACTTC. It is translated as CASTPGGLYEQYF. Full variable domain (outside the CDR3, taken from reference TRBV19 and TRBJ2-7): DGGITQSPKYLFRKEGQNVTLSCEQNLNHDAMYWYRQDPGQGLRLIYYSQIVNDFQKGDIAEGYSVSREKKESFPLTVTSAQKNPTAFYLCASTPGGLYEQYFGPGTRLTVT.

The rearrangement links TRBV6-1 to TRBJ1-2; unclear D gene. The CDR3 covers 13 residues. Germline V gene data show CDR1 as MNHNS and CDR2 as SASEGT. V was cut by 1 base and J by 8 bases, with 11 bases left in between. The CDR3 DNA reads TGTGCCAGCAGTGAAGTTTCACTGGGGGGCTACACCTTC. Amino acid sequence: CASSEVSLGGYTF.

The gene calls are TRBV9 and TRBJ2-1; 9 bases agree with TRBD2. With 3 bases clipped from V and 2 bases from J, the junction kept 3 bases outside the gene matches. This CDR3 comprises 15 residues. The germline V gene has CDR1 SGDLS and CDR2 YYNGEE. CDR3 amino acids: CASSASGTAYNEQFF. In nucleotides, the CDR3 is TGTGCCAGCAGCGCTAGCGGGACCGCCTACAATGAGCAGTTCTTC.

This clone showed up just a few times. This sequence joins TRBV28 and TRBJ2-7; D is possibly TRBD1 (5 bases). Germline V CDR1 and CDR2: MDHEN, SYDVKM. V dropped 5 bases and J dropped 3 bases, with 17 bases sitting between them. The CDR3 runs 15 residues. CDR3 protein: CASSPSDSNIYEQYF. The CDR3, as DNA: TGTGCCAGCAGTCCCAGCGACAGTAACATCTACGAGCAGTACTTC.

J is TRBJ1-6 and V is TRBV6-5, with a weak D call TRBD1 (6 bases). The CDR3 is 13 residues long. CDR1 is MNHEY, CDR2 SVGAGI, per germline. Trimming took off 7 bases at V and 8 bases at J, with 12 bases between the two ends. The CDR3 here is CASKVGADSPLHF. CDR3 in DNA: TGTGCCAGCAAGGTGGGGGCCGATTCACCCCTCCACTTT.

The J gene is TRBJ2-6, the V gene TRBV11-1; 11 nucleotides line up with TRBD1. This CDR3 is 19 amino acids long. The germline CDR1 and CDR2 sequences are SGHAT and FQDESV (reference sequence). J gave up 6 bases and V 1 base, and 11 bases lay outside the gene matches. CDR3: CASSLGDRDRGTEANVLTF. The DNA of the CDR3 is TGTGCCAGCAGCTTAGGAGACCGGGACAGGGGGACAGAGGCCAACGTCCTGACTTTC.

The chain employs TRBV5-6 and TRBJ2-4, with D perhaps matching TRBD1 or TRBD2 (6 bases each). V was pared by 0 bases and J by 8 bases, with 15 bases between. The CDR3 is 15 residues long. Germline values: CDR1 SGHDT, CDR2 YYEEEE. CDR3 protein: CASSLEGGPVDIQYF. As DNA, the CDR3 is TGTGCCAGCAGCTTGGAGGGGGGCCCCGTGGACATTCAGTACTTC. The full variable domain, its missing parts supplied by reference TRBV5-6 and TRBJ2-4, is DAGVTQSPTHLIKTRGQQVTLRCSPKSGHDTVSWYQQALGQGPQFIFQYYEEEERQRGNFPDRFSGHQFPNYSSELNVNALLLGDSALYLCASSLEGGPVDIQYFGAGTRLSVL.

Here the CDR3 reads CASSPGEGNYGYTF. The DNA for the CDR3 is TGCGCCAGCAGCCCCGGGGAGGGTAACTATGGCTACACCTTC. The chain links TRBV4-1 to TRBJ1-2, with D unclear. CDR3 length: 14 amino acids. Trimming took 4 bases from V and 1 from J, leaving 10 bases between them. Germline loops: CDR1 MGHRA, CDR2 YSYEKL.

J is TRBJ1-2 and V is TRBV28, with D perhaps matching TRBD1 (5 bases). The CDR3 length is 14 residues. The germline CDR1 and CDR2 sequences are MDHEN and SYDVKM. V was pared by 7 bases and J by 8 bases, with 20 bases between. This chain's CDR3 is CASTLTGTYEGYTF. CDR3 DNA: TGTGCCAGCACCTTGACCGGGACCTACGAAGGCTACACCTTC.

The gene calls are TRBV4-2 and TRBJ1-5; D remains ambiguous. CDR1 is LGHNA and CDR2 is YNFKEQ in the germline V gene. Trimming took 1 base from V and 3 from J, leaving 13 bases between them. The CDR3 totals 16 residues. The CDR3 loop reads CASSQGAGGNNQPQHF. CDR3 bases: TGTGCCAGCAGCCAAGGTGCAGGAGGGAACAATCAGCCCCAGCATTTT.

This rearrangement joins TRBV28 to TRBJ2-7, with D possibly being TRBD1 (6 bases). The length of the CDR3 is 15 residues. The germline gives CDR1 MDHEN, CDR2 SYDVKM. V was clipped by 4 bases and J by 6 bases, with 19 bases between them. CDR3 in amino acids: CASSSYTNLQGEQYF. CDR3 sequence (DNA): TGTGCCAGCAGTTCCTACACAAATTTACAGGGCGAGCAGTACTTC.

The V and J genes are TRBV7-2 and TRBJ2-5; TRBD2 matches at 8 bases. Germline CDR1 is SGHTA and CDR2 is FQGNSA. The ends lost 1 base at V and 1 base at J; junction bases unmatched: 5. The CDR3 length is 16 residues. The CDR3, as DNA: TGTGCCAGCAGCTTAGGTTGGCGGGGGGCCCAAGAGACCCAGTACTTC. Translated: CASSLGWRGAQETQYF.

This clone has more than one count but fewer than ten. This chain joins TRBV18 and TRBJ2-6, with 10 bases aligning to TRBD1. The V segment lost 3 bases and the J segment 2 bases; nucleotides outside the gene matches: 1. Germline V lookup: CDR1 KGHSH, CDR2 LQKENI. This CDR3 comprises 16 residues. In nucleotides, the CDR3 is TGTGCCAGCTCACCCGGGACAGGGGCTGGGGCCAACGTCCTGACTTTC. Translation gives CASSPGTGAGANVLTF.

With respect to this clone: A junction end diverges from the germline sequence, so it may reflect a read error. V is TRBV7-7 and J is TRBJ2-5, with 11 bases lining up with TRBD2. The CDR3 contains 14 residues. Germline V gene data show CDR1 as SSHAT and CDR2 as FNYEAQ (reference sequence). CDR3 sequence: CASSPRTSGETQYF. For the CDR3, the DNA is TGTGCTAGCAGCCCAAGGACTAGCGGGGAGACCCAGTACTTC.

The V and J genes are TRBV19 and TRBJ1-5, with 7 positions matching TRBD1. This CDR3 spans 14 amino acids. Germline values: CDR1 LNHDA, CDR2 SQIVND (reference sequence). V lost 5 bases and J lost 7; bases outside the gene matches: 8. CDR3 sequence: CASSRTGANQPQHF. CDR3 coding DNA: TGTGCCAGTAGTCGGACAGGTGCGAACCAGCCCCAGCATTTT.

The V gene is TRBV7-2, the J gene TRBJ2-5, with D possibly called TRBD1 or TRBD2 (6 bases each). Germline V gene data show CDR1 as SGHTA and CDR2 as FQGNSA. The V gene lost 2 bases and the J gene lost 0 bases, with 13 bases spanning the gap. This CDR3 spans 16 amino acids. DNA for the CDR3: TGTGCCAGCAGCTTAAGGGGGGCGGCAGACCAAGAGACCCAGTACTTC. Encoded protein: CASSLRGAADQETQYF.

The chain couples TRBV28 to TRBJ2-1; 10 bases line up with TRBD2. The junction had 11 bases not matched to a gene; V was cut back by 7 bases and J by 2 bases. The germline CDR1 and CDR2 sequences are MDHEN and SYDVKM. This CDR3 spans 17 amino acids. The DNA for the CDR3 is TGTGCCAGCACCCTTTTAGCGGGGGGACCCGCCTACAATGAGCAGTTCTTC. Its protein is CASTLLAGGPAYNEQFF.

The J gene is TRBJ2-2, the V gene TRBV4-1, with TRBD1 matching over 7 bases. The CDR3 is 15 residues long. Trimming removed 2 bases from V and 4 bases from J; junction bases left unmatched: 4. Per germline, CDR1 MGHRA and CDR2 YSYEKL. The CDR3 reads CASSQRQGVTGELFF. The CDR3 nucleotides are TGCGCCAGCAGCCAAAGACAGGGCGTCACCGGGGAGCTGTTTTTT.